This T cell receptor beta chain was profiled in a study of regulatory T cells in long-lasting Graves disease. As for the study in general: For under 3 months, newly diagnosed Graves' patients had been taking antithyroid drugs. Study-level findings and limits: Researchers examined only peripheral blood and not thyroid tissue.

Stated time point: newly diagnosed GD, antithyroid drugs for less than 3 months. Researchers made the TCR library from RNA that was extracted from PBMCs. CDR1 is MDHEN and CDR2 is SYDVKM in the germline V gene. This CDR3 is 17 amino acids long. The V and J ends lost 4 bases and 7 bases, in that order; junction bases with no gene match: 9. TCR beta libraries were built with iRepertoire HTBI primers and Arm-PCR of CDR3 regions. Original handling: Samples jointly harbored fewer than 70 TRBV and 12 to 15 TRBJ segments. From the multiplex PCR reads, TCRdb called clonotypes with MiXCR, one entry per CDR3 protein. TCRdb, not the authors, supplied the V and J calls. The sample lists approximately 480,000 distinct CDR3 sequences; 15% to 20% were seen once. For this clonotype: The antigen is not known.

A further study also used this sample, focusing on T cells in Graves' hyperthyroidism and ophthalmopathy. That work contributes: The HTBI primer set drove a first-round RT-PCR of the TCR CDR3.

The rearrangement uses TRBV28 and TRBJ2-1, with 14 bases matching TRBD2. The sample was peripheral blood mononuclear cells (PBMCs), taken at new diagnosis, from a patient treated with antithyroid drugs. This sequence was found in a middle-aged man with Graves disease. The CDR3 nucleotides read TGTGCCAGCAGTTCCCCCGGGACTAGCGGGAGCAGAAATGAGCAGTTCTTC. Protein sequence: CASSSPGTSGSRNEQFF.